This entry lists 30 T cell receptor beta chains sequenced from one sample in a study of cytomegalovirus exposure and HLA in healthy donors. Primers included in the PCR were 60 Vbeta and 13 Jbeta primers. Using immunoSEQ multiplex PCR, the repertoire was profiled, and TCRdb retains in-frame clones only, with some absent. The repertoire holds about 160,000 clones, 75% to 80% seen once, with just under 1% in the top ten. The sequencing input was PBMCs. Every receptor here comes from a woman aged 50 to 60 in good health and CMV-seropositive.

The chain uses TRBV6-4 and TRBJ1-5; 7 nucleotides line up with TRBD1. CDR1 MRHNA and CDR2 SNTAGT come from the germline V gene. The CDR3 totals 15 residues. V shed 5 bases and J 3 bases; nucleotides not matched to a gene: 7. The CDR3 region has the DNA TGTGCCAGCAGTCCCTCCAGGGGGGACAATCAGCCCCAGCATTTT. This encodes CASSPSRGDNQPQHF.

CDR3 nucleotide sequence: TGTGCCACCAGAGAGACAGTGAACACTGAAGCTTTCTTT. Translation gives CATRETVNTEAFF. The chain employs TRBV15 and TRBJ1-1; D may be TRBD1 (5 bases). CDR3 length equals 13 residues. V was pared by 6 bases and J by 0 bases, with 8 bases between. Germline CDR1 LNHNV, CDR2 YYDKDF (reference sequence).

This clone appeared a few times. The chain couples TRBV28 to TRBJ2-7; the match to TRBD1 covers 9 bases. The length of the CDR3 is 15 residues. Germline V lookup: CDR1 MDHEN, CDR2 SYDVKM. The ends lost 5 bases at V and 1 base at J; junction bases unmatched: 6. The CDR3, as DNA: TGTGCCAGCAGTGTGACCGGGACAGGGTCCTACGAGCAGTACTTC. It encodes CASSVTGTGSYEQYF.

The CDR3 here is CAISEPRTRGYEQYF. The CDR3, as DNA: TGTGCCATCAGTGAGCCGAGAACTCGGGGTTACGAGCAGTACTTC. This rearrangement joins TRBV10-3 to TRBJ2-5, with D tentatively TRBD2 (5 bases). The J call may be faulty, since TRBJ2-7 better matches the DNA end. The V gene's germline CDR1 is ENHRY and CDR2 SYGVKD. The CDR3 is 15 residues long.

This chain links TRBV5-4 with TRBJ1-2, with unresolved D. V was trimmed by 2 bases and J by 3 bases, leaving 14 bases between them. Germline CDR1 and CDR2: SGHNT and YYREEE (reference sequence). CDR3 length equals 15 residues. CDR3 coding DNA: TGTGCCAGCAGCTTACCCCCGGGAGCCGACTATGGCTACACCTTC. Translation gives CASSLPPGADYGYTF.

The chain combines TRBV11-2 with TRBJ2-3, with D unclear. The V and J ends lost 6 bases and 2 bases respectively, with 12 bases between them. The CDR3 is 14 residues long. Germline V gives CDR1 SGHAT, CDR2 FQNNGV. The CDR3 is CASRSIRATDTQYF. The CDR3 DNA follows: TGTGCCAGCAGATCAATTCGAGCCACAGATACGCAGTATTTT.

The rearrangement joins TRBV19 to TRBJ1-1; D gene uncertain. This CDR3 spans 15 amino acids. Trimming shortened V by 4 bases and J by 4 bases, and 16 bases separated the two germline ends. Germline loops: CDR1 LNHDA, CDR2 SQIVND (reference sequence). CDR3 sequence (DNA): TGTGCCAGTAGTACGTTAGACATATTTCGCACTGAAGCTTTCTTT. Translating it yields CASSTLDIFRTEAFF.

This chain uses TRBV2 with TRBJ2-7; 9 bases line up with TRBD2. J gave up 7 bases and V 6 bases, and 4 bases lay outside the gene matches. Germline V gene data show CDR1 as SNHLY and CDR2 as FYNNEI. This CDR3 is 12 amino acids long. DNA for the CDR3: TGTGCCAGCAGGGGACTAGCAGTTGAGCAGTACTTC. Translated, it gives CASRGLAVEQYF.

The chain links TRBV28 to TRBJ2-5; the D gene is possibly TRBD1 (6 bases). Germline V lookup: CDR1 MDHEN, CDR2 SYDVKM. This CDR3 comprises 16 residues. V was trimmed by 5 bases and J by 0 bases, leaving 16 bases between them. CDR3 residues: CASSRKTGMYQETQYF. The CDR3 DNA follows: TGTGCCAGCAGTAGGAAGACAGGCATGTACCAAGAGACCCAGTACTTC.

The chain combines TRBV18 with TRBJ2-1; D not certain. In germline, CDR1 is KGHSH, CDR2 LQKENI. This CDR3 is 16 amino acids long. V lost 0 bases and J 3 bases, leaving 12 bases between the germline ends. The CDR3 DNA reads TGTGCCAGCTCACCACCGTCAGACGGGTTCTACAATGAGCAGTTCTTC. It specifies CASSPPSDGFYNEQFF.

The chain has TRBV5-5 and TRBJ1-1, with 7 bases lining up with TRBD1. The germline gives CDR1 SGHKS, CDR2 YYEKEE (reference sequence). This CDR3 has 16 amino acids. Losses at the gene ends were 2 bases for V and 1 base for J; bases not matched to a gene: 8. CDR3: CASSFRAGGSNTEAFF. The CDR3 coding sequence is TGTGCCAGCAGCTTCAGGGCAGGGGGATCGAACACTGAAGCTTTCTTT. The full variable domain, with the rest looked up from reference TRBV5-5 and TRBJ1-1, is DAGVTQSPTHLIKTRGQQVTLRCSPISGHKSVSWYQQVLGQGPQFIFQYYEKEERGRGNFPDRFSARQFPNYSSELNVNALLLGDSALYLCASSFRAGGSNTEAFFGQGTRLTVV.

The chain links TRBV5-4 to TRBJ2-2; D gene uncertain. Germline V lookup: CDR1 SGHNT, CDR2 YYREEE (reference sequence). V shed 2 bases and J shed 5 bases, with 7 bases lying between them. CDR3 length: 13 amino acids. The CDR3 is CASSLDGTGELFF. For the CDR3, the DNA is TGTGCCAGCAGCTTAGACGGGACCGGGGAGCTGTTTTTT.

The chain is built from TRBV2 and TRBJ1-2; D is unresolved. Germline assignment: CDR1 SNHLY and CDR2 FYNNEI. The V gene lost 5 bases and the J gene lost 4 bases, with 11 bases spanning the gap. The CDR3 contains 13 residues. CDR3 in DNA: TGTGCCAGCAGTCAAGTGGTCAGCTATGGCTACACCTTC. It specifies CASSQVVSYGYTF.

The V and J genes are TRBV18 and TRBJ1-3; maybe TRBD1 (5 bases). The CDR3 is 16 residues long. V gave up 3 bases and J gave up 3 bases, with 15 bases separating them. The germline V gene has CDR1 KGHSH and CDR2 LQKENI. CDR3 in DNA: TGTGCCAGCTCACCTACGGAGGGACCAATTGGAAACACCATATATTTT. Protein product: CASSPTEGPIGNTIYF. Based on the CDR3 plus reference TRBV18 and TRBJ1-3, the full variable domain is NAGVMQNPRHLVRRRGQEARLRCSPMKGHSHVYWYRQLPEEGLKFMVYLQKENIIDESGMPKERFSAEFPKEGPSILRIQQVVRGDSAAYFCASSPTEGPIGNTIYFGEGSWLTVV.

The J gene is TRBJ1-1, the V gene TRBV6-5; 10 nucleotides match TRBD1. Unmatched junction bases numbered 8, after V lost 2 bases and J lost 5 bases. Germline V gene data show CDR1 as MNHEY and CDR2 as SVGAGI. The CDR3 totals 16 residues. In nucleotides, the CDR3 is TGTGCCAGCAGTTACGGACAGGGGGGCCCGGGGACTGAAGCTTTCTTT. Residues: CASSYGQGGPGTEAFF.

V is TRBV29-1 and J is TRBJ2-7; a possible D gene is TRBD1 (6 bases). Germline V lookup: CDR1 SQVTM, CDR2 ANQGSEA. CDR3 size: 11 residues. Trimming pared 3 bases from V and 5 bases from J, leaving 8 bases between. CDR3 in DNA: TGCAGCGTTGACAGGGGCCACGAGCAGTACTTC. Translation: CSVDRGHEQYF.

This chain connects TRBV29-1 to TRBJ2-1; D ambiguous. Trimming removed 7 bases from V and 9 bases from J, with 13 bases in between. Germline loops: CDR1 SQVTM, CDR2 ANQGSEA. CDR3 length equals 11 residues. This CDR3 reads CSGESRSEQFF. CDR3 in DNA: TGCAGCGGTGAGAGCCGTAGTGAGCAGTTCTTC.

The chain links TRBV6-1 to TRBJ2-2; 7 bases are a match to TRBD1. Per the germline V gene, CDR1 is MNHNS and CDR2 is SASEGT. This CDR3 comprises 14 residues. The J segment lost 2 bases and the V segment lost 6 bases, leaving 3 bases of the junction unmatched. CDR3 residues: CASRNRGNTGELFF. In DNA form, the CDR3 reads TGTGCCAGCAGGAACAGGGGTAACACCGGGGAGCTGTTTTTT.

V and J are TRBV4-3 and TRBJ2-7; D is ambiguous. The CDR3 is 14 residues long. V was shortened by 2 bases and J by 2 bases, with 10 bases between the two germline ends. Germline CDR1 is LGHNA and CDR2 is YSLEER. CDR3 sequence (DNA): TGCGCCAGCAGCCAAAGACTGGAGACCTACGAGCAGTACTTC. This gives the protein CASSQRLETYEQYF.

This chain connects TRBV4-1 to TRBJ2-3; 13 bases match TRBD2. The V segment lost 4 bases and the J segment 2 bases; nucleotides outside the gene matches: 3. There are 16 residues in the CDR3. Germline assignment: CDR1 MGHRA and CDR2 YSYEKL. The CDR3 DNA is TGCGCCAGCAGCCCAGGACTAGCGGGGGTCACAGATACGCAGTATTTT. Its protein product is CASSPGLAGVTDTQYF.

This clone has a handful of counts. The V gene is TRBV10-3, the J gene TRBJ1-2; D is perhaps TRBD1 (6 bases). The CDR3 is made up of 17 amino acids. Germline V gene data show CDR1 as ENHRY and CDR2 as SYGVKD. Trimming left V 2 bases short and J 8 bases short, with 24 bases between. This chain's CDR3 is CAISEEPALGGGRGYTF. CDR3 DNA: TGTGCCATCAGTGAGGAGCCGGCCTTAGGGGGTGGCCGCGGCTACACCTTC.

This chain links TRBV4-3 with TRBJ2-1, with 9 bases matching TRBD2. V dropped 5 bases and J dropped 3; count of bases not matched to a gene: 5. The CDR3 is 15 amino acids. Germline CDR1 LGHNA, CDR2 YSLEER. The CDR3 nucleotides are TGCGCCAGCAGCGAGGGACTAGCCCTCTACAATGAGCAGTTCTTC. This sequence encodes CASSEGLALYNEQFF.

The chain is built from TRBV2 and TRBJ1-2; a weak D match, TRBD1 (5 bases). This CDR3 has 13 residues. V lost 6 bases, J lost 8 bases, and 16 bases lay in between. Germline CDR1 SNHLY, CDR2 FYNNEI. DNA of the CDR3: TGTGCCAGCAGCGGACAAGCCTCGGTGGGCTACACCTTC. Encoded protein: CASSGQASVGYTF.

The rearrangement joins TRBV5-1 to TRBJ2-2; 8 nucleotides agree with TRBD1. Germline values: CDR1 SGHRS, CDR2 YFSETQ. The trim removed 4 bases at V and 1 base at J, leaving 3 bases unmatched. There are 15 residues in the CDR3. CDR3 nucleotide sequence: TGCGCCAGCAGCATTGGACAGGGGAACACCGGGGAGCTGTTTTTT. Translation: CASSIGQGNTGELFF.

A remark on this clone: A junction end diverges from the germline sequence, so it may reflect a read error. The CDR3 loop is CASSVQGTGELFF. The CDR3 DNA follows: TGTGCTAGCAGCGTACAGGGTACCGGGGAGCTGTTTTTT. This sequence joins TRBV7-7 and TRBJ2-2, with a tentative D call TRBD1 (6 bases). Per germline, CDR1 SSHAT and CDR2 FNYEAQ (reference sequence). The CDR3 contains 13 residues.

The chain is built from TRBV25-1 and TRBJ2-3; weak D call: TRBD1 (7 bases). Trimming cost V 4 bases and J 6 bases, with 11 bases left between them. Germline V gene data show CDR1 as MGHDK and CDR2 as SYGVNS. The CDR3 runs 13 residues. CDR3 in DNA: TGTGCCAGCAGTGTCAGGGGGGCCGATACGCAGTATTTT. This gives the protein CASSVRGADTQYF. Complete variable domain (other parts from reference TRBV25-1 and TRBJ2-3): EADIYQTPRYLVIGTGKKITLECSQTMGHDKMYWYQQDPGMELHLIHYSYGVNSTEKGDLSSESTVSRIRTEHFPLTLESARPSHTSQYLCASSVRGADTQYFGPGTRLTVL.

The chain carries TRBV7-2 and TRBJ2-2, with unresolved D. Trimming took 1 base from V and 0 from J, leaving 3 bases between them. The CDR3 has 14 residues. In germline, CDR1 is SGHTA, CDR2 FQGNSA. Here the CDR3 reads CASSLDTNTGELFF. The CDR3, as DNA: TGTGCCAGCAGCTTAGACACGAACACCGGGGAGCTGTTTTTT.

The chain is built from TRBV5-4 and TRBJ1-6, with D possibly matching TRBD1 (6 bases). The CDR3 is 15 residues long. Trimming took 0 bases from V and 6 from J, leaving 10 bases between them. CDR1 and CDR2 (germline): SGHNT, YYREEE (reference sequence). CDR3 coding DNA: TGTGCCAGCAGCTTGGATCAGGGGAGTAATTCACCCCTCCACTTT. This encodes CASSLDQGSNSPLHF.

The chain is built from TRBV4-1 and TRBJ2-7; 10 bases are a match to TRBD1. The CDR3 has 15 amino acids. J was trimmed by 1 base and V by 3 bases; bases with no gene match: 3. CDR1 MGHRA and CDR2 YSYEKL come from the germline V gene. The CDR3 DNA follows: TGCGCCAGCAGCCACCCGGGACAGGGGTCCTACGAGCAGTACTTC. Amino acid sequence: CASSHPGQGSYEQYF.

The chain links TRBV5-4 to TRBJ2-7, with TRBD1 matching 8 bases. J gave up 0 bases and V 1 base, and 3 bases lay outside the gene matches. The germline gives CDR1 SGHNT, CDR2 YYREEE (reference sequence). The CDR3 runs 15 residues. In nucleotides, the CDR3 is TGTGCCAGCAGCTTGCCGACAGGGGACTCCTACGAGCAGTACTTC. Residues: CASSLPTGDSYEQYF.